The 29 T cell receptor beta chains presented below share a single source sample, sequenced in a study of blood T cell repertoires in COVID-19. Profiled with immunoSEQ multiplex PCR; TCRdb holds only in-frame clones, not every one. The sample shows just over 250,000 clones, around nine tenths of them seen only once. The sequenced sample consisted of peripheral blood. These receptors came from a woman in her seventies with COVID-19, enrolled during active disease.

V is TRBV18 and J is TRBJ1-1, with 7 positions matching TRBD1. V was clipped by 6 bases and J by 4 bases; unmatched bases: 8. The CDR3 runs 14 residues. CDR1 is KGHSH, CDR2 LQKENI, per germline. In DNA form, the CDR3 reads TGTGCCAGCTCCCGCGGACAGGAGGTCACTGAAGCTTTCTTT. As protein: CASSRGQEVTEAFF.

The rearrangement links TRBV6-5 to TRBJ1-2; D possibly corresponds to TRBD1 (6 bases). The CDR3 runs 13 residues. V dropped 4 bases and J dropped 4 bases, with 10 bases sitting between them. Germline CDR1 and CDR2: MNHEY and SVGAGI. As DNA, the CDR3 is TGTGCCAGCAGTTCGCAGGGGAGCTATGGCTACACCTTC. It yields the protein CASSSQGSYGYTF.

V gene TRBV30 combines with J gene TRBJ2-7, with D perhaps TRBD2 (5 bases). There are 12 residues in the CDR3. V gave up 4 bases and J gave up 6 bases, with 13 bases separating them. Germline V gene lookup returns CDR1 GTSNPN and CDR2 SVGIG (reference sequence). In DNA form, the CDR3 reads TGTGCCTGGACCGGAGGTTCGGGCGAGCAGTACTTC. The encoded protein is CAWTGGSGEQYF.

The chain carries TRBV6-2 or TRBV6-3 and TRBJ2-1, with 13 bases lining up with TRBD2. The CDR3 covers 15 residues. V dropped 6 bases and J dropped 10; count of bases not matched to a gene: 9. The germline CDR1 and CDR2 sequences are MNHEY and SVGEGT. The CDR3 here is CASSRGLAGPTEQFF. The CDR3 DNA reads as TGTGCCAGCAGCCGGGGACTAGCGGGACCTACGGAGCAGTTCTTC.

This chain connects TRBV10-2 to TRBJ2-3; 7 nucleotides align to TRBD2. Germline CDR1 and CDR2: WSHSY and SAAADI. This CDR3 comprises 17 residues. Trimming removed 0 bases from V and 0 bases from J; junction bases left unmatched: 6. The CDR3 protein is CASSESALAQSTDTQYF. As DNA, the CDR3 is TGCGCCAGCAGTGAGTCAGCACTAGCGCAAAGCACAGATACGCAGTATTTT.

The rearrangement joins TRBV3-1 (or the pseudogene TRBV3-2) to TRBJ1-2; D gene unclear. Germline loops: CDR1 LGHDT, CDR2 YNNKEL (reference sequence). Deletions cut 0 bases from V and 0 bases from J, with 5 bases between. The CDR3 spans 14 residues. The CDR3 DNA reads as TGTGCCAGCAGCCAAGAGCGAGCTAACTATGGCTACACCTTC. Translating gives CASSQERANYGYTF.

The chain joins TRBV19 to TRBJ2-1, with a possible D match to TRBD2 (6 bases). The CDR3 is 17 amino acids. Per the germline V gene, CDR1 is LNHDA and CDR2 is SQIVND (reference sequence). V lost 5 bases to trimming and J lost 1 base, with 18 bases between them. The CDR3 region is CASSALTIRGSYNEQFF. CDR3 coding DNA: TGTGCCAGTAGTGCATTAACTATTCGGGGGTCCTACAATGAGCAGTTCTTC.

V is TRBV5-1 and J is TRBJ2-3, with 8 bases fitting TRBD2. This CDR3 has 18 residues. The V segment lost 0 bases and the J segment 2 bases; nucleotides outside the gene matches: 11. CDR1 is SGHRS and CDR2 is YFSETQ in the germline V gene. The CDR3 reads CASSLGTVAGLVTDTQYF. In nucleotides, the CDR3 is TGCGCCAGCAGCTTGGGTACAGTAGCGGGGTTGGTCACAGATACGCAGTATTTT.

The genes are TRBV2 and TRBJ2-1, with 8 bases fitting TRBD2. Germline CDR1 reads SNHLY; CDR2 reads FYNNEI. The CDR3 contains 15 residues. The J segment lost 8 bases and the V segment lost 1 base, leaving 7 bases of the junction unmatched. The CDR3 DNA follows: TGTGCCAGCAGTGAAGGGGTAGCGGGATGGGATGAGCAGTTCTTC. It specifies CASSEGVAGWDEQFF. Combining the CDR3 with reference TRBV2 and TRBJ2-1 gives the whole variable domain EPEVTQTPSHQVTQMGQEVILRCVPISNHLYFYWYRQILGQKVEFLVSFYNNEISEKSEIFDDQFSVERPDGSNFTLKIRSTKLEDSAMYFCASSEGVAGWDEQFFGPGTRLTVL.

The chain couples TRBV6-2 or TRBV6-3 to TRBJ2-5; 11 positions agree with TRBD2. The CDR3 sequence is 15 residues long. Germline CDR1 and CDR2: MNHEY and SVGEGT. Trimming removed 4 bases from V and 3 bases from J; junction bases left unmatched: 4. The CDR3 sequence is CASSSFSGREETQYF. The CDR3 DNA reads TGTGCCAGCAGTTCCTTTAGCGGGAGGGAAGAGACCCAGTACTTC.

V gene TRBV11-2 combines with J gene TRBJ2-5, with 9 bases fitting TRBD2. The germline CDR1 and CDR2 sequences are SGHAT and FQNNGV. Trimming cost V 4 bases and J 4 bases; bases outside gene matches: 10. CDR3 length equals 16 residues. As DNA, the CDR3 is TGTGCCAGCAGCTCCTCGACCCGCGGGAGGGCAGAGACCCAGTACTTC. This encodes CASSSSTRGRAETQYF. Using reference TRBV11-2 and TRBJ2-5 for the parts outside the CDR3, the full variable domain is EAGVAQSPRYKIIEKRQSVAFWCNPISGHATLYWYQQILGQGPKLLIQFQNNGVVDDSQLPKDRFSAERLKGVDSTLKIQPAKLEDSAVYLCASSSSTRGRAETQYFGPGTRLLVL.

The J gene is TRBJ2-4, the V gene TRBV3-1 (or the pseudogene TRBV3-2), with a tentative D call TRBD2 (6 bases). Germline CDR1 reads LGHDT; CDR2 reads YNNKEL (reference sequence). Deletions cut 4 bases from V and 0 bases from J, with 7 bases between. This CDR3 comprises 14 residues. The CDR3 coding sequence is TGTGCCAGCAGCCGACTAGTAGCCAAAAACATTCAGTACTTC. Translated: CASSRLVAKNIQYF.

This chain joins TRBV5-1 and TRBJ1-6; TRBD1 aligns across 11 bases. With V trimmed by 4 bases and J by 8 bases, 5 bases remained unmatched. CDR1 is SGHRS, CDR2 YFSETQ, per germline. The CDR3 length is 15 residues. Here the CDR3 reads CASSPRTGGDSPLHF. Here the CDR3 DNA reads TGCGCCAGCAGCCCTCGGACAGGGGGCGATTCACCCCTCCACTTT.

This clone has a single count. The V gene is TRBV7-9, the J gene TRBJ2-7, with D hard to call. This CDR3 region has 12 residues. V lost 2 bases and J 2 bases, leaving 4 bases between the germline ends. The V gene's germline CDR1 is SEHNR and CDR2 FQNEAQ (reference sequence). This chain's CDR3 is CASSLFAYEQYF. The CDR3 region has the DNA TGTGCCAGCAGCTTATTCGCCTACGAGCAGTACTTC.

The V and J genes are TRBV7-8 and TRBJ2-3, with 9 bases lining up with TRBD1. The CDR3 is 17 residues long. With 5 bases clipped from V and 2 bases from J, the junction kept 11 bases outside the gene matches. CDR1 is SGHVS, CDR2 FQNEAQ, per germline. The CDR3 nucleotides are TGTGCCAGCAGCCTACCAACAGGGGGCGCGAACACAGATACGCAGTATTTT. It is translated as CASSLPTGGANTDTQYF.

V usage is TRBV5-8 and J usage is TRBJ1-4; 8 positions agree with TRBD1. This CDR3 has 15 residues. The V and J ends lost 4 bases and 4 bases, in that order; junction bases with no gene match: 6. Germline loops: CDR1 SGHTS, CDR2 YDEGEE. The CDR3 loop is CASSPGQAINEKLFF. The CDR3 DNA reads TGTGCCAGCAGCCCGGGACAGGCGATTAATGAAAAACTGTTTTTT. The whole variable domain, remainder taken from reference TRBV5-8 and TRBJ1-4, is EAGVTQSPTHLIKTRGQQATLRCSPISGHTSVYWYQQALGLGLQFLLWYDEGEERNRGNFPPRFSGRQFPNYSSELNVNALELEDSALYLCASSPGQAINEKLFFGSGTQLSVL.

The CDR3 loop reads CAISGEGAGSPLHF. For the CDR3, the DNA is TGTGCCATCAGTGGAGAGGGGGCCGGTTCACCCCTCCACTTT. V usage is TRBV10-3 and J usage is TRBJ1-6, with 7 nucleotides matching TRBD1. V lost 4 bases to trimming and J lost 9 bases; unmatched junction nucleotides: 6. Per germline, CDR1 ENHRY and CDR2 SYGVKD. The CDR3 sequence is 14 residues long.

V usage is TRBV19 and J usage is TRBJ1-2, with 8 positions matching TRBD1. Germline V gives CDR1 LNHDA, CDR2 SQIVND (reference sequence). V lost 4 bases, J lost 0 bases, and 4 bases stayed unmatched. The CDR3 extends over 15 amino acids. CDR3 sequence reads: CASSTRTGTNYGYTF. The CDR3 nucleotides read TGTGCCAGTAGTACGCGGACAGGGACTAACTATGGCTACACCTTC.

The chain joins TRBV5-4 to TRBJ2-7; 8 bases fit TRBD2. Losses at the gene ends were 1 base for V and 1 base for J; bases not matched to a gene: 1. The CDR3 loop spans 14 amino acids. The germline V gene encodes CDR1 SGHNT and CDR2 YYREEE (reference sequence). CDR3: CASSLTSGSYEQYF. For the CDR3, the DNA is TGTGCCAGCAGCTTGACTAGCGGATCCTACGAGCAGTACTTC.

The CDR3 DNA reads TGTGCCAGCAGTTTGAACGGGAGGGCCACTGAGCAGTTCTTC. Its protein product is CASSLNGRATEQFF. The chain combines TRBV27 with TRBJ2-1; 8 bases are shared with TRBD2. CDR1 MNHEY and CDR2 SMNVEV come from the germline V gene (reference sequence). V was pared by 3 bases and J by 9 bases, with 7 bases of the junction left unmatched. The CDR3 has 14 residues.

This clone was seen once. The V and J genes are TRBV5-1 and TRBJ2-5; weak D call: TRBD2 (5 bases). From germline, CDR1 is SGHRS and CDR2 YFSETQ. CDR3 size: 15 residues. Trimming cost V 4 bases and J 2 bases, with 15 bases left between them. In DNA, the CDR3 is TGCGCCAGCAGCCCGGGGTCGCTACTACAAGAGACCCAGTACTTC. It codes for CASSPGSLLQETQYF.

The chain is built from TRBV19 and TRBJ2-3, with 10 bases lining up with TRBD1. This CDR3 has 16 amino acids. V was clipped by 9 bases and J by 9 bases; unmatched bases: 18. Germline CDR1 is LNHDA and CDR2 is SQIVND (reference sequence). The CDR3 nucleotides read TGTGCCAGCCGCCGCTCGACAGGGGGCCCCTGGTCGACGCAGTATTTT. Translating gives CASRRSTGGPWSTQYF. The full variable domain, completed using reference TRBV19 and TRBJ2-3, is DGGITQSPKYLFRKEGQNVTLSCEQNLNHDAMYWYRQDPGQGLRLIYYSQIVNDFQKGDIAEGYSVSREKKESFPLTVTSAQKNPTAFYLCASRRSTGGPWSTQYFGPGTRLTVL.

The V and J genes are TRBV28 and TRBJ1-5; tentative D call: TRBD1 (5 bases). The CDR3 runs to 14 residues. Germline V gene data show CDR1 as MDHEN and CDR2 as SYDVKM. The V gene lost 2 bases and the J gene lost 7 bases, with 12 bases spanning the gap. The DNA of the CDR3 is TGTGCCAGCAGTTTAATCAGGGTGGACCAGCCCCAGCATTTT. Translating gives CASSLIRVDQPQHF.

The CDR3: CASRSGLADNEQFF. As DNA, the CDR3 is TGTGCCAGCAGGTCCGGACTAGCGGATAATGAGCAGTTCTTC. The rearrangement links TRBV27 to TRBJ2-1; 10 nucleotides match TRBD2. V lost 6 bases to trimming and J lost 7 bases; unmatched junction nucleotides: 6. CDR3 length: 14 residues. The germline CDR1 and CDR2 sequences are MNHEY and SMNVEV (reference sequence).

The rearrangement joins TRBV4-2 to TRBJ2-7, with 9 bases that match TRBD1. Germline trimming cut 2 bases from V and 0 bases from J; bases unmatched to any gene: 2. CDR1 and CDR2 from the germline V gene are LGHNA and YNFKEQ. This CDR3 comprises 15 residues. In nucleotides, the CDR3 is TGTGCCAGCAGCCAACCGGGACAGGGCTCCTACGAGCAGTACTTC. Translated, it gives CASSQPGQGSYEQYF.

The gene calls are TRBV28 and TRBJ2-3; 8 nucleotides line up with TRBD2. CDR3 length: 16 amino acids. Germline V gene lookup returns CDR1 MDHEN and CDR2 SYDVKM. J lost 3 bases, V lost 6 bases, and 11 bases had no gene match. The CDR3 region has the DNA TGTGCCAGCAGCCCCCGGCTGAGCGGGAGAACAGATACGCAGTATTTT. Residues: CASSPRLSGRTDTQYF.

This clone came up a few times. CDR3: CASSPSGTGLPYEQYF. CDR3 nucleotides: TGTGCCAGCAGCCCCTCCGGGACAGGGCTTCCCTACGAGCAGTACTTC. The chain combines TRBV9 with TRBJ2-7, with TRBD1 matching over 9 bases. This CDR3 spans 16 amino acids. Germline V gene lookup returns CDR1 SGDLS and CDR2 YYNGEE. V lost 4 bases, J lost 2 bases, and 10 bases stayed unmatched. The variable domain in full, with the rest retrieved from reference TRBV9 and TRBJ2-7, is DSGVTQTPKHLITATGQRVTLRCSPRSGDLSVYWYQQSLDQGLQFLIQYYNGEERAKGNILERFSAQQFPDLHSELNLSSLELGDSALYFCASSPSGTGLPYEQYFGPGTRLTVT.

This chain connects TRBV30 to TRBJ1-3, with no clear D. In germline, CDR1 is GTSNPN, CDR2 SVGIG (reference sequence). Deletions cut 4 bases from V and 8 bases from J, with 6 bases between. This CDR3 comprises 10 residues. CDR3 nucleotide sequence: TGTGCCTGGAAAATAGACACCATATATTTT. This encodes CAWKIDTIYF. Together with reference TRBV30 and TRBJ1-3, the CDR3 gives the full variable domain: SQTIHQWPATLVQPVGSPLSLECTVEGTSNPNLYWYRQAAGRGLQLLFYSVGIGQISSEVPQNLSASRPQDRQFILSSKKLLLSDSGFYLCAWKIDTIYFGEGSWLTVV.

The CDR3 loop is CASSLAGSGNTIYF. The DNA of the CDR3 is TGCGCCAGCAGCTTGGCAGGCTCTGGAAACACCATATATTTT. The chain carries TRBV5-1 and TRBJ1-3, with D uncertain. Trimming pared 0 bases from V and 0 bases from J, leaving 4 bases between. The CDR3 has 14 residues. CDR1 is SGHRS and CDR2 is YFSETQ in the germline V gene.